The next 3 T cell receptor beta chains were all read from a single sample in a study of STAT5B mutations in CD4+ large granular lymphocyte leukemia. Profiled with immunoSEQ multiplex PCR; TCRdb holds only in-frame clones, not every one. The top ten hold 0.4% to 0.5% of the sample, which has 25,000 to 35,000 clones, approximately 91% seen once. The sample taken for sequencing was CD4+ T cells from blood buffy coats. All receptors derive from a human donor in good health.

V gene TRBV18 combines with J gene TRBJ2-2; D gene ambiguous. Germline CDR1 and CDR2: KGHSH and LQKENI. Trimming cost V 4 bases and J 2 bases, with 8 bases left between them. The CDR3 loop spans 14 amino acids. The CDR3 DNA is TGTGCCAGCTCACAGAACAGCAACACCGGGGAGCTGTTTTTT. Translated, it gives CASSQNSNTGELFF.

The table lists this clone with a count of one. This rearrangement joins TRBV6-1 to TRBJ2-3, with TRBD1 matching over 7 bases. Germline CDR1 and CDR2: MNHNS and SASEGT. This CDR3 is 17 amino acids long. V shed 0 bases, J shed 0 bases, and the junction held 6 bases outside the gene matches. This chain's CDR3 is CASSEAGTVLSTDTQYF. The CDR3, as DNA: TGTGCCAGCAGTGAAGCGGGGACAGTACTTAGCACAGATACGCAGTATTTT.

The chain employs TRBV19 and TRBJ2-5; D uncertain. From germline, CDR1 is LNHDA and CDR2 SQIVND (reference sequence). The V end lost 3 bases, the J end lost 5 bases, and 7 bases lay between the germline ends. The CDR3 length is 12 residues. The CDR3 sequence: CASSISGETQYF. DNA of the CDR3: TGTGCCAGTAGTATCAGTGGGGAGACCCAGTACTTC.